These T cell receptor beta chains were read from a single sample in a study of blood T cell repertoires in COVID-19. Only in-frame clones appear in the TCRdb table, and some are missing; sequencing was by immunoSEQ multiplex PCR. The data contain about 250,000 clones, approximately 89% of them singletons. Sequenced sample: peripheral blood. The receptors shown here come from a woman in her thirties with COVID-19, enrolled during active disease. The CDR3 runs from the conserved cysteine through the conserved F or W. A D gene is named only where the DNA matches it firmly. Not every row has a clone size; where given, it reads once, few, many or a size class.

.	TRBV15	TRBJ2-1	.	CATQAGTYNEQFF	TGTGCCACTCAGGCCGGGACCTACAATGAGCAGTTCTTC
once	TRBV5-6	TRBJ2-4	.	CASSTREDIQYF	TGTGCCAGCAGCACCAGGGAGGACATTCAGTACTTC
.	TRBV15	TRBJ1-1	TRBD1	CATSRGQGSEGTFF	TGTGCCACCAGCAGGGGACAGGGCTCCGAGGGAACTTTCTTT
.	TRBV10-3	TRBJ2-7	TRBD1	CAIRDGTGAYEQYF	TGTGCCATCAGGGACGGGACAGGGGCCTACGAGCAGTACTTC
.	TRBV14	TRBJ1-2	.	CASSHLQGLLGYTF	TGTGCCAGCAGCCATCTACAGGGCCTCTTGGGCTACACCTTC
.	TRBV4-3	TRBJ1-4	.	CASSQGLRYNEKLFF	TGCGCCAGCAGCCAAGGGCTGAGGTATAATGAAAAACTGTTTTTT
few	TRBV4-3	TRBJ1-1	.	CASSQTGWNTEAFF	TGCGCCAGCAGCCAAACAGGCTGGAACACTGAAGCTTTCTTT
few	TRBV28	TRBJ2-3	TRBD2	CASSYASGAQYF	TGTGCCAGCAGTTACGCTAGCGGGGCTCAGTATTTT
.	TRBV7-9	TRBJ1-2	.	CASSLGSGYGYTF	TGTGCCAGCAGCTTAGGGTCAGGCTATGGCTACACCTTC
.	TRBV10-3	TRBJ1-3	.	CAIHNRELGGNTIYF	TGTGCCATCCATAACCGGGAGCTGGGTGGAAACACCATATATTTT
.	TRBV10-2	TRBJ2-7	TRBD2	CASRLAGDPYEQYF	TGCGCCAGCAGACTAGCGGGGGACCCCTACGAGCAGTACTTC
.	TRBV19	TRBJ2-1	TRBD2	CASSRLAGAYNEQFF	TGTGCCAGTAGTCGACTAGCGGGAGCCTACAATGAGCAGTTCTTC
.	TRBV4-3	TRBJ2-7	TRBD2	CASSQERRGYEQYF	TGCGCCAGCAGCCAAGAAAGGCGGGGGTACGAGCAGTACTTC
.	TRBV7-8	TRBJ2-5	.	CASSLVVQETQYF	TGTGCCAGCAGCCTCGTCGTCCAAGAGACCCAGTACTTC
.	TRBV5-4	TRBJ2-4	.	CASSLNLGEDIQYF	TGTGCCAGCAGCTTGAACCTAGGGGAGGACATTCAGTACTTC
.	TRBV7-9	TRBJ2-1	TRBD1	CASSTPGQAPNEQFF	TGTGCCAGCAGCACCCCGGGACAGGCGCCCAATGAGCAGTTCTTC
once	TRBV9	TRBJ1-4	.	CASSPSGLGEKLFF	TGTGCCAGCAGCCCCAGCGGCCTTGGGGAAAAACTGTTTTTT
.	TRBV6-2/TRBV6-3	TRBJ1-2	TRBD1	CASSRTLGQGYGYTF	TGTGCCAGCAGCCGTACCCTCGGACAGGGCTATGGCTACACCTTC
.	TRBV11-3	TRBJ2-1	TRBD2	CASSLTSGRRWFF	TGTGCCAGCAGCTTGACTAGCGGGAGGAGGTGGTTCTTC
.	TRBV11-2	TRBJ1-1	TRBD1	CASSDRVGTEAFF	TGTGCCAGCAGCGACAGGGTGGGCACTGAAGCTTTCTTT
.	TRBV10-2	TRBJ2-4	TRBD2	CASSEDGTSGIGNIQYF	TGCGCCAGCAGTGAGGACGGGACTAGCGGGATAGGCAACATTCAGTACTTC
.	TRBV6-5	TRBJ1-1	.	CASSPRGALNTEAFF	TGTGCCAGCAGTCCCCGAGGAGCTTTGAACACTGAAGCTTTCTTT
.	TRBV28	TRBJ2-3	.	CASSLWNPGSTSTDTQYF	TGTGCCAGCAGTTTATGGAATCCGGGGTCAACTAGCACAGATACGCAGTATTTT
.	TRBV28	TRBJ2-3	.	CASSTPQDTQYF	TGTGCCAGCAGCACCCCACAGGATACGCAGTATTTT
.	TRBV10-3	TRBJ1-5	TRBD1	CAISDPDREGRQPQHF	TGTGCCATCAGTGACCCGGACAGGGAAGGTCGCCAGCCCCAGCATTTT
.	TRBV6-5	TRBJ2-7	TRBD1	CASRKDRAAYEQYF	TGTGCCAGCAGGAAGGACAGGGCCGCCTACGAGCAGTACTTC
.	TRBV19	TRBJ1-1	TRBD1	CASTRQGLTEAFF	TGTGCCAGTACCAGACAGGGACTCACTGAAGCTTTCTTT
.	TRBV6-6	TRBJ2-2	TRBD2	CASSLAGGDTGELFF	TGTGCCAGCTCTCTAGCGGGGGGAGACACCGGGGAGCTGTTTTTT